This record looks at one T cell receptor (beta chain) sequence and its context. Its antigen is not known. Time point meaning: week 47, end of study. Doses of 300 ug of mutant IDH1 20-mer peptide were given with topical imiquimod. The sample is drawn from a study of a mutant IDH1 vaccine in newly diagnosed glioma. Findings and caveats of the study: The occurrence of vaccine-induced immune responses was seen in 80% to 95% of patients.

CDR1 is KGHSH and CDR2 is LQKENI in the germline V gene. Trimming pared 2 bases from V and 7 bases from J, leaving 5 bases between. The CDR3 sequence is 12 residues long. Using immunoSEQ multiplex PCR, the repertoire was profiled, and TCRdb retains in-frame clones only, with some absent. The data show about 36,000 clones, roughly 70% seen once. V gene TRBV18 combines with J gene TRBJ1-4; no reliable D call. The receptor comes from a man aged 40-49 years with glioma. This specimen was PBMCs, taken from a glioma patient whose treatment included an IDH1 peptide vaccine. For the CDR3, the DNA is TGTGCCAGCTCACCAGATAGTGAAAAACTGTTTTTT. This encodes CASSPDSEKLFF.